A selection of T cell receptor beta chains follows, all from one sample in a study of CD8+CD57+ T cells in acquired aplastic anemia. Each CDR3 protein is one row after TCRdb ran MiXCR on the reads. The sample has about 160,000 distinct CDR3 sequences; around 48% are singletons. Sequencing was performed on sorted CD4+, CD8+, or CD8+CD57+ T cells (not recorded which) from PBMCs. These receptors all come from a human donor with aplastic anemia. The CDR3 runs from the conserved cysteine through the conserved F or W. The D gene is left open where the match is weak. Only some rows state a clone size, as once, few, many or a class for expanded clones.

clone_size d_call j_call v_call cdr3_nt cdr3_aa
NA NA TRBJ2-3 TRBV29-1 TGCAGCGTTGAAGGAGAGAAAGGATATACGCAGTATTTT CSVEGEKGYTQYF
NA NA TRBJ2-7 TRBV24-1 TGTGCCACCAGTGATTATAATTACGAGCAGTACTTC CATSDYNYEQYF
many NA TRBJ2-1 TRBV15 TGTGCCACCAGCAGGGGGGGAGATGAGCAGTTCTTC CATSRGGDEQFF
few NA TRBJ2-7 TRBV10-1 TGCGCCAGCAGTGACTGGGGGCCCTCGGGGGAGCAGTACTTC CASSDWGPSGEQYF
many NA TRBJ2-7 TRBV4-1 TGCGCCAGCAGCCAAGGGACAGCCCCGACTGGGCAGTACTTC CASSQGTAPTGQYF
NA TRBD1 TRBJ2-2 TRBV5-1 TGCGCCAGCAGGGTACAGGGGGACACCGGGGAGCTGTTTTTT CASRVQGDTGELFF
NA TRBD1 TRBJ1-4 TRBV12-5 TGTGCTAGTGGTTTGCTGGGACAGAATAATGAAAAACTGTTTTTT CASGLLGQNNEKLFF
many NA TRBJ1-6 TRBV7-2 TGTGCCAGCAGCTTATCTCGGGCTAGCTCCTATAATTCACCCCTCCACTTT CASSLSRASSYNSPLHF
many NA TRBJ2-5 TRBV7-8 TGTGCCAGCAGAAAAGGGAAATTAGACGGGGCCCAAGAGACCCAGTACTTC CASRKGKLDGAQETQYF
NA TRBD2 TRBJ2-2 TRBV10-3 TGTGCCACCGCCCCCAGCGGGGGGACGACCGGGGAGCTGTTTTTT CATAPSGGTTGELFF
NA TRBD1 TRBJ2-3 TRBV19 TGTGCCAGTAGTAGTGGACAGGGGTACACAGATACGCAGTATTTT CASSSGQGYTDTQYF